The entry below gives a single TCR beta chain sequence along with its context. The data originate from a study of blood T cell repertoires in COVID-19. The V and J ends lost 1 base and 0 bases respectively, with 13 bases between them. CDR1 MNHEY and CDR2 SVGEGT come from the germline V gene. CDR3 size: 17 residues. Repertoires were generated with immunoSEQ multiplex PCR, while TCRdb's copy carries only in-frame clones and drops some. The table has 180,000 or so clones, 60% to 80% seen once. Sequenced sample: PBMCs or T cells enriched from blood (not recorded which). This sequence originates from a man aged 55-75 years who had been exposed to COVID-19. This rearrangement joins TRBV6-2 or TRBV6-3 to TRBJ2-1; weak D call: TRBD2 (5 bases). CDR3 sequence reads: CASSYFGAVSSYNEQFF. In DNA, the CDR3 is TGTGCCAGCAGTTACTTCGGAGCGGTCTCCTCCTACAATGAGCAGTTCTTC.